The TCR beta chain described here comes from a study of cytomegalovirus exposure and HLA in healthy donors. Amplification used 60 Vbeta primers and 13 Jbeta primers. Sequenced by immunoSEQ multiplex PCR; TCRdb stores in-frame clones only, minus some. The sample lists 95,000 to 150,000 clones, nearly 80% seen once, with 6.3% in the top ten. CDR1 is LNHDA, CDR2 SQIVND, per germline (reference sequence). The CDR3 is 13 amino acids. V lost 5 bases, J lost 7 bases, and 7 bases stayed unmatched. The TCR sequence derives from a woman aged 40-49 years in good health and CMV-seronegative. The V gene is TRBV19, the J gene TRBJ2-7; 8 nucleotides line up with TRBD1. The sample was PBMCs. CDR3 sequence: CASSLSTGGEQYF. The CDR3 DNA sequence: TGTGCCAGTAGTCTCAGTACAGGGGGGGAGCAGTACTTC.